This TCR beta chain was sequenced in a study of blood T cell repertoires in COVID-19. Study-level information: Donors in the United States, Italy and Spain gave samples during acute or convalescent COVID-19. T cells, B-cell-depleted T cells, or PBMCs supplied cDNA or gDNA.

Original processing notes: It was from reference gene primer amplification that nucleated cell counts were estimated. Profiled with immunoSEQ multiplex PCR; TCRdb holds only in-frame clones, not every one. V, J and clone size reflect that table, while D and trimming were determined from the DNA. The repertoire holds 130,000 to 150,000 clones, with roughly 85% as singletons. V was clipped by 1 base and J by 3 bases, with 16 bases between them. Germline V gene sequence: CDR1 LNHDA, CDR2 SQIVND (reference sequence). The CDR3 consists of 16 residues. The clonotype was recovered from a human donor with acute or convalescent COVID-19. The donor label of this sample is uncertain. The chain is built from TRBV19 and TRBJ2-7, with D possibly TRBD1 on 6 matching bases. The material sequenced was peripheral blood. CDR3 bases: TGTGCCAGTAGTATAGGAGGCAGGGGTGGAAACTACGAGCAGTACTTC. This encodes CASSIGGRGGNYEQYF.